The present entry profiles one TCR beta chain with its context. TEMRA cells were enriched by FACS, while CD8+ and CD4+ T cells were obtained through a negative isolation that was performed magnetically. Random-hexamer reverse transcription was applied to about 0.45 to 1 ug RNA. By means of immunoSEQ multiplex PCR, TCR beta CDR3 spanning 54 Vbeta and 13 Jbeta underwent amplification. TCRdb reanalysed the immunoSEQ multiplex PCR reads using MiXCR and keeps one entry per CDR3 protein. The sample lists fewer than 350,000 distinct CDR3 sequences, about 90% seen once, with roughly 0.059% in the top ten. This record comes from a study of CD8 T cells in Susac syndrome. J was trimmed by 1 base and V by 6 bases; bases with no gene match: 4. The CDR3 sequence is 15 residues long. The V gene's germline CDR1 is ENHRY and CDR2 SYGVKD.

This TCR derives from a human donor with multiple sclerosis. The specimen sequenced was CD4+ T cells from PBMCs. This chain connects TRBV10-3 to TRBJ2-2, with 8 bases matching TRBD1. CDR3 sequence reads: CAIRTGTGNTGELFF. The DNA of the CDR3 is TGTGCCATCAGGACCGGGACAGGGAACACCGGGGAGCTGTTTTTT.